The 2 T cell receptor beta chains reported below all come from one sample, sequenced in a study of blood T cell repertoires in COVID-19. This table comes from immunoSEQ multiplex PCR, and its TCRdb copy is limited to in-frame clones, with some not included. Of 150,000 or so clones listed, more than 90% are singletons. The sequenced sample consisted of peripheral blood. All receptors derive from a man aged 50 to 60 with acute or convalescent COVID-19.

This sequence joins TRBV7-8 and TRBJ2-1; TRBD2 is a possible D gene (6 bases). With 3 bases removed from V and 5 bases from J, the gap between germline ends came to 14 bases. The CDR3 has 15 residues. The germline V gene encodes CDR1 SGHVS and CDR2 FQNEAQ. CDR3 DNA: TGTGCCAGCAGCTTGGGACTCCCCGGGGACAATGAGCAGTTCTTC. Translating it yields CASSLGLPGDNEQFF.

The V gene is TRBV11-2, the J gene TRBJ2-4, with D tentatively TRBD1 (7 bases). The CDR3 totals 14 residues. With 4 bases removed from V and 3 bases from J, the gap between germline ends came to 10 bases. CDR1 SGHAT and CDR2 FQNNGV come from the germline V gene. The DNA of the CDR3 is TGTGCCAGCAGCTCCCAGGGGGGCAAAAACATTCAGTACTTC. Translation: CASSSQGGKNIQYF.